The 2 T cell receptor beta chains listed next were all sequenced from one sample in a study of blood T cells in healthy people across ages. Using a J-beta primer mix together with a sample-barcoded 5' primer, a second PCR was run for about 6 to 12 cycles. TCRdb ran MiXCR on the 5' RACE reads and lists one entry per CDR3 protein. Among around 1.5 million distinct CDR3 sequences listed, 42% were seen once. The sample was blood. These TCRs come from a woman aged 18-35 years in good health.

Only a few counts were recorded for this clonotype. J is TRBJ2-5 and V is TRBV5-1; D remains ambiguous. The CDR3 has 12 amino acids. Looked up from germline, CDR1 is SGHRS and CDR2 is YFSETQ. Trimming took 3 bases from V and 7 from J, leaving 10 bases between them. The CDR3 spells CASSSDKGTQYF. As DNA, the CDR3 is TGCGCCAGCAGCTCCGATAAAGGGACCCAGTACTTC.

The table lists this clonotype with a few counts. The chain recombines TRBV27 with TRBJ2-6, with D perhaps TRBD2 (5 bases). There are 14 residues in the CDR3. CDR1 and CDR2 from the germline V gene are MNHEY and SMNVEV (reference sequence). V lost 3 bases and J lost 4, with 7 bases in between. The CDR3 coding sequence is TGTGCCAGCAGTTTCGGGGTCGGGGCCAACGTCCTGACTTTC. Protein product: CASSFGVGANVLTF. The full variable domain, in which reference TRBV27 and TRBJ2-6 provide the parts outside the CDR3, is EAQVTQNPRYLITVTGKKLTVTCSQNMNHEYMSWYRQDPGLGLRQIYYSMNVEVTDKGDVPEGYKVSRKEKRNFPLILESPSPNQTSLYFCASSFGVGANVLTFGAGSRLTVL.